Listed below are T cell receptor beta chains from one sample, sequenced in a study of cytomegalovirus exposure and HLA in healthy donors. The table came from immunoSEQ multiplex PCR; TCRdb's copy has only in-frame clones and leaves some out. The sample lists 100,000 to 150,000 clones; 83% were seen once. The sample was PBMCs. These receptors originate from a woman aged 40 to 50 in good health and CMV-seropositive. The CDR3 runs from the conserved cysteine through the conserved F or W. Each record gives: V gene, J gene, D gene, clone size, CDR3 length, CDR3 protein, CDR3 DNA. D genes are given only for firm matches. Only some rows state a clone size, as once, few, many or a class for expanded clones.

TRBV6-5	TRBJ1-4	TRBD1	NA	15	CASSWTGGANEKLFF	TGTGCCAGCAGTTGGACAGGGGGCGCTAATGAAAAACTGTTTTTT
TRBV4-3	TRBJ2-3	TRBD2	once	15	CASSQGDREADTQYF	TGCGCCAGCAGCCAAGGTGACCGGGAGGCAGATACGCAGTATTTT
TRBV4-3	TRBJ1-2	NA	NA	14	CASSQEGGDYGYTF	TGCGCCAGCAGCCAAGAGGGGGGTGACTATGGCTACACCTTC
TRBV9	TRBJ2-7	TRBD2	once	15	CASSPLGSGSGKQYF	TGTGCCAGCAGCCCCCTAGGTAGCGGGAGTGGAAAGCAGTACTTC
TRBV7-3	TRBJ1-5	NA	NA	14	CASMKPVGNQPQHF	TGTGCCAGCATGAAGCCGGTCGGCAATCAGCCCCAGCATTTT
TRBV5-1	TRBJ1-6	TRBD1	NA	14	CASSFGTGDSPLHF	TGCGCCAGCAGCTTTGGGACAGGTGACTCACCCCTCCACTTT
TRBV5-1	TRBJ1-5	NA	few	14	CASSFDSPNQPQHF	TGCGCCAGCAGCTTTGACAGCCCCAATCAGCCCCAGCATTTT
TRBV11-3	TRBJ2-1	TRBD2	NA	17	CASSSRTSGRSYNEQFF	TGTGCCAGCAGCTCTCGGACTAGCGGGAGGTCCTACAATGAGCAGTTCTTC
TRBV9	TRBJ2-2	NA	NA	16	CASSTVARVNTGELFF	TGTGCCAGCAGCACCGTTGCGAGGGTAAACACCGGGGAGCTGTTTTTT
TRBV7-9	TRBJ2-6	TRBD1	NA	17	CASSPGQGGSGANVLTF	TGTGCCAGCAGCCCTGGACAGGGGGGCTCTGGGGCCAACGTCCTGACTTTC
TRBV5-6	TRBJ2-3	TRBD2	NA	17	CASSDPGLGFGTDTQYF	TGTGCCAGCAGCGACCCGGGACTAGGGTTCGGCACAGATACGCAGTATTTT
TRBV5-1	TRBJ2-7	NA	NA	15	CASRSTGGALYEQYF	TGCGCCAGCAGAAGCACGGGGGGCGCATTATACGAGCAGTACTTC
TRBV7-9	TRBJ1-4	TRBD1	NA	15	CSSSLRSGQGDQLFF	TGTTCCAGCAGCCTCAGATCGGGACAGGGGGATCAACTGTTTTTT
TRBV5-8	TRBJ1-5	NA	NA	14	CASSLVNSNQPQHF	TGTGCCAGCAGCTTGGTAAATAGCAATCAGCCCCAGCATTTT
TRBV28	TRBJ2-1	TRBD2	NA	18	CASRGTSGSNVMEDEQFF	TGTGCCAGCAGGGGGACTAGCGGGAGTAATGTAATGGAGGATGAGCAGTTCTTC
TRBV5-1	TRBJ2-1	NA	NA	12	CASSPVRGEQFF	TGCGCCAGCAGCCCGGTCAGGGGCGAGCAGTTCTTC
TRBV28	TRBJ1-1	TRBD1	NA	13	CASSIRQGPEAFF	TGTGCCAGCAGTATAAGACAGGGACCTGAAGCTTTCTTT
TRBV7-9	TRBJ2-1	NA	NA	12	CASSFQQTHQFF	TGTGCCAGCAGCTTCCAACAAACCCATCAGTTCTTC
TRBV6-6	TRBJ2-1	TRBD2	NA	13	CASRGSGSYEQFF	TGTGCCAGCAGGGGGAGCGGGAGCTATGAGCAGTTCTTC
TRBV29-1	TRBJ2-7	TRBD1	NA	15	CSVAGPGQGASEQYF	TGCAGCGTTGCGGGTCCGGGACAGGGGGCATCCGAGCAGTACTTC
TRBV5-1	TRBJ2-2	TRBD1	NA	15	CATPRDRVSTGELFF	TGCGCCACCCCGCGGGACAGGGTGAGCACCGGGGAGCTGTTTTTT
TRBV5-1	TRBJ2-1	TRBD2	NA	15	CASSSWTSGSDEQFF	TGCGCCAGCAGCTCTTGGACTAGCGGGAGCGATGAGCAGTTCTTC
TRBV7-8	TRBJ2-7	TRBD1	NA	16	CASSLGGQGSSYEQYF	TGTGCCAGCAGCTTAGGGGGACAGGGGAGCTCCTACGAGCAGTACTTC
TRBV14	TRBJ2-1	NA	NA	13	CASSPLFSNEQFF	TGTGCCAGCAGCCCCCTCTTTAGCAATGAGCAGTTCTTC
TRBV27	TRBJ1-1	TRBD1	NA	15	CASSLRQGPNTEAFF	TGTGCCAGCAGTCTCAGACAGGGACCGAACACTGAAGCTTTCTTT
TRBV2	TRBJ2-1	NA	NA	15	CASINRDSLYNEQFF	TGTGCCAGCATCAACCGGGACTCCCTTTACAATGAGCAGTTCTTC
TRBV4-1	TRBJ2-7	TRBD1	NA	16	CASSQARTGLSYEQYF	TGCGCCAGCAGCCAAGCCCGGACAGGACTCTCCTACGAGCAGTACTTC
TRBV6-6	TRBJ2-2	NA	NA	15	CASRGAGRGTGELFF	TGTGCCAGCAGGGGGGCAGGTCGTGGCACCGGGGAGCTGTTTTTT
TRBV4-1	TRBJ2-5	TRBD1	NA	18	CASSQDRVGTGGRETQYF	TGCGCCAGCAGCCAAGATAGAGTAGGGACAGGAGGCCGTGAGACCCAGTACTTC
TRBV29-1	TRBJ1-1	TRBD1	NA	14	CSVEMTGMNTEAFF	TGCAGCGTTGAAATGACAGGGATGAACACTGAAGCTTTCTTT
TRBV7-9	TRBJ1-1	NA	NA	12	CSSSSGETEAFF	TGTTCCAGCAGCTCCGGAGAGACTGAAGCTTTCTTT
TRBV28	TRBJ1-3	TRBD1	NA	15	CATDDRENAGNTIYF	TGTGCCACGGATGACAGGGAAAATGCTGGAAACACCATATATTTT
TRBV7-6	TRBJ2-1	NA	NA	15	CASSLEVISYNEQFF	TGTGCCAGCAGCTTGGAGGTAATCTCCTACAATGAGCAGTTCTTC
TRBV5-6	TRBJ2-5	NA	NA	13	CASGYGSEETQYF	TGTGCCAGCGGTTACGGGAGCGAAGAGACCCAGTACTTC
TRBV7-2	TRBJ2-7	TRBD2	NA	14	CASSFPGGRNEQYF	TGTGCCAGCAGCTTTCCGGGAGGGCGGAACGAGCAGTACTTC
TRBV27	TRBJ2-1	TRBD2	NA	15	CASSLGTSGRNEQFF	TGTGCCAGCAGTTTAGGGACTAGCGGGAGGAATGAGCAGTTCTTC
TRBV11-2	TRBJ1-1	NA	NA	12	CASSPVRTEAFF	TGTGCCAGCAGCCCGGTGCGTACTGAAGCTTTCTTT
TRBV5-1	TRBJ2-7	NA	NA	13	CASSLARDYEQYF	TGCGCCAGCAGCTTGGCCCGCGACTACGAGCAGTACTTC
TRBV6-6	TRBJ2-1	TRBD2	NA	14	CASREGGPRNEQFF	TGTGCCAGCCGGGAGGGAGGGCCCAGGAATGAGCAGTTCTTC
TRBV7-9	TRBJ2-7	NA	once	13	CASSPDTDYEQYF	TGTGCCAGCAGCCCCGACACCGACTACGAGCAGTACTTC
TRBV14	TRBJ2-1	TRBD2	NA	19	CASSQDYSGTSGKYNEQFF	TGTGCCAGCAGCCAAGATTATTCGGGGACTAGCGGGAAGTACAATGAGCAGTTCTTC
TRBV5-1	TRBJ1-2	NA	NA	13	CASSFREDYGYTF	TGCGCCAGCAGCTTTCGGGAGGACTATGGCTACACCTTC
TRBV2	TRBJ2-1	TRBD2	NA	17	CASSEAASGRLYNEQFF	TGTGCCAGCAGTGAAGCGGCTAGCGGGAGACTATACAATGAGCAGTTCTTC
TRBV25-1	TRBJ1-2	TRBD1	NA	13	CASSGQGGRGYTF	TGTGCCAGCAGTGGACAGGGGGGAAGGGGCTACACCTTC
TRBV5-4	TRBJ2-7	TRBD1	NA	15	CASSLQGQINYEQYF	TGTGCCAGCAGCTTACAGGGACAGATAAACTACGAGCAGTACTTC
TRBV6-5	TRBJ2-7	TRBD2	NA	15	CASRKLAGGTDEQYF	TGTGCCAGCCGGAAATTAGCGGGAGGAACGGACGAGCAGTACTTC
TRBV19	TRBJ2-1	NA	NA	16	CASSIGASEIYNEQFF	TGTGCCAGTAGTATAGGCGCTAGCGAGATCTACAATGAGCAGTTCTTC
TRBV5-1	TRBJ2-7	NA	NA	17	CASSTHEGEGGYYEQYF	TGCGCCAGCAGCACGCACGAGGGGGAGGGAGGGTATTACGAGCAGTACTTC
TRBV7-9	TRBJ1-1	TRBD1	NA	17	CASSSGQGEVGLTEAFF	TGTGCCAGCAGCTCCGGACAGGGAGAAGTTGGCCTCACTGAAGCTTTCTTT
TRBV28	TRBJ1-1	TRBD1	NA	14	CASSGRTGLEEAFF	TGTGCCAGCAGTGGGAGGACAGGGTTAGAAGAAGCTTTCTTT
TRBV4-3	TRBJ2-3	TRBD2	NA	17	CASSQAGLSGITDTQYF	TGCGCCAGCAGCCAAGCCGGTCTTAGCGGGATCACAGATACGCAGTATTTT
TRBV5-4	TRBJ2-7	TRBD2	NA	16	CASSPKGLAGVEEQYF	TGTGCCAGCAGCCCCAAGGGACTAGCGGGAGTGGAAGAGCAGTACTTC
TRBV11-2	TRBJ2-2	NA	NA	17	CASRPFYRVPNTGELFF	TGTGCCAGCAGACCCTTTTACAGGGTTCCGAACACCGGGGAGCTGTTTTTT
TRBV27	TRBJ2-2	TRBD2	NA	14	CASRSGRGTGELFF	TGTGCCAGCAGGAGCGGGAGGGGCACCGGGGAGCTGTTTTTT
TRBV27	TRBJ2-7	TRBD2	NA	12	CASSLAGDEQYF	TGTGCCAGCAGTTTAGCGGGAGACGAGCAGTACTTC
TRBV2	TRBJ2-7	TRBD2	NA	18	CASTQGLAGVGSSYEQYF	TGTGCCAGCACCCAGGGACTAGCGGGAGTCGGGAGCTCCTACGAGCAGTACTTC
TRBV30	TRBJ2-3	TRBD2	few	14	CAWSKAGGRDTQYF	TGTGCCTGGAGTAAAGCGGGGGGCCGGGATACGCAGTATTTT
TRBV5-4	TRBJ2-1	NA	NA	12	CASSFYRNEQFF	TGTGCCAGCAGCTTTTACAGGAATGAGCAGTTCTTC
TRBV7-8	TRBJ2-7	NA	once	12	CASSFGVGEQYF	TGTGCCAGCAGCTTCGGGGTGGGCGAGCAGTACTTC